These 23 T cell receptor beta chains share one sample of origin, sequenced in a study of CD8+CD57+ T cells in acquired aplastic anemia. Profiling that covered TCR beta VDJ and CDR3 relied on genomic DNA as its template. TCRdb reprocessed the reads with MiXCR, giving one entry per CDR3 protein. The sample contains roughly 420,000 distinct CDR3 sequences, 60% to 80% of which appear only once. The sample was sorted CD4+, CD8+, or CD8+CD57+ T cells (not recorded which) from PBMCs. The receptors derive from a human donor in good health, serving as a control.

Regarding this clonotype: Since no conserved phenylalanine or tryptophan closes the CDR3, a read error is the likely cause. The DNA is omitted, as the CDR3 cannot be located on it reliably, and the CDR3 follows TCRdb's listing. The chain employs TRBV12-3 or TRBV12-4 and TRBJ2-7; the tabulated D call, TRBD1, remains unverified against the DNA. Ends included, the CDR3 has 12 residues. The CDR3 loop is CASSWWQGEPQH.

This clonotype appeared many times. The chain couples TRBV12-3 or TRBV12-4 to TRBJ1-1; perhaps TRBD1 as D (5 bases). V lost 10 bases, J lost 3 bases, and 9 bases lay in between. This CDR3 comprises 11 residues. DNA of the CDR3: TGTGCCACAGGGACCCACACTGAAGCTTTCTTT. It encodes CATGTHTEAFF.

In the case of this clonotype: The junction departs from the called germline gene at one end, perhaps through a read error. For the CDR3, the DNA is TGTGCCAGCAGCCGTGACGAGCACTCCGACGAGCAGTACTTC. It codes for CASSRDEHSDEQYF. The J gene is TRBJ2-7, the V gene TRBV15, with unresolved D. The CDR3 spans 14 residues. Germline V lookup: CDR1 LNHNV, CDR2 YYDKDF (reference sequence).

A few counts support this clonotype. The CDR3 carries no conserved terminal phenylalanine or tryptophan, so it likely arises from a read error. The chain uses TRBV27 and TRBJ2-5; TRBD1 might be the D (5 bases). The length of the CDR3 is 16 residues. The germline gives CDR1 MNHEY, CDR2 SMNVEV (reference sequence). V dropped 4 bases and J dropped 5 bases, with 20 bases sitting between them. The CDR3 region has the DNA TGTGCCAGCAGTTCCCGTCTTGCAGACAGTATCGAGACCCAGTACCTC. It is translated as CASSSRLADSIETQYL.

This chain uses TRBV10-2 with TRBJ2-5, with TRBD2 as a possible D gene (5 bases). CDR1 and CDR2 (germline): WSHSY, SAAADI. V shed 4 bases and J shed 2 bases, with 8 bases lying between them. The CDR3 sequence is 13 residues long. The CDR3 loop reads CASSVGGQETQYF. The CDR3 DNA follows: TGCGCCAGCAGTGTAGGAGGACAAGAGACCCAGTACTTC.

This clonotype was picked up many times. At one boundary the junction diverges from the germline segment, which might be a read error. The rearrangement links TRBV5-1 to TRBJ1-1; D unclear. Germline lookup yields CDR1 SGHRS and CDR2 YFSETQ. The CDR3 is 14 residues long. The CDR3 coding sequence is TGTGCCAGCAGCTTGCTACGGGAGAACACTGAAGCTTTCTTT. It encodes CASSLLRENTEAFF.

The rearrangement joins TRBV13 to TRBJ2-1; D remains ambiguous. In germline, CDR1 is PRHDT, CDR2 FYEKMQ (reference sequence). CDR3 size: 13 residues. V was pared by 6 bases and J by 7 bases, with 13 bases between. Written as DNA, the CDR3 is TGTGCCAGCAGGTACCGGACCGGTAATGAGCAGTTCTTC. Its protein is CASRYRTGNEQFF.

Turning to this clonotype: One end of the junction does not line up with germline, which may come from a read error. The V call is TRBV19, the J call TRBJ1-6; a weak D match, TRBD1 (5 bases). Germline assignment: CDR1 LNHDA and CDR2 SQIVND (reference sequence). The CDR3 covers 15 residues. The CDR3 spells CASNIGGTSSRSPLF. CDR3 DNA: TGTGCCAGTAATATAGGTGGGACCTCTAGTCGATCCCCCCTCTTT. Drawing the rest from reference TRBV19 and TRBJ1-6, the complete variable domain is DGGITQSPKYLFRKEGQNVTLSCEQNLNHDAMYWYRQDPGQGLRLIYYSQIVNDFQKGDIAEGYSVSREKKESFPLTVTSAQKNPTAFYLCASNIGGTSSRSPLFGNGTRLTVT.

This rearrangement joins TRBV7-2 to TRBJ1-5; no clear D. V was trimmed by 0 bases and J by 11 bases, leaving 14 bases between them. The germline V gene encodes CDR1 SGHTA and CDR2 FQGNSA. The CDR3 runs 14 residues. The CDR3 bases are TGTGCCAGCAGCTTAGCGAGCACATCATGGGCCCAGCATTTT. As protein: CASSLASTSWAQHF.

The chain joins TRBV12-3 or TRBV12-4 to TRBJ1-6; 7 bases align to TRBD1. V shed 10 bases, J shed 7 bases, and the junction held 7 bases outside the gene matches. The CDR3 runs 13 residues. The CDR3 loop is CATRDSENSPLHF. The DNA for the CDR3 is TGTGCCACCCGGGACAGTGAAAATTCACCCCTCCACTTT.

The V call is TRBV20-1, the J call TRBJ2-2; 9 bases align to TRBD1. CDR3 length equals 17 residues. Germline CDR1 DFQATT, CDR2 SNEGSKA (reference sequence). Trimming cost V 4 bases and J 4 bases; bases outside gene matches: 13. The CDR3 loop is CSANIPGQGGFTGELFF. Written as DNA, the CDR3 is TGCAGTGCTAACATCCCGGGACAGGGTGGGTTCACCGGGGAGCTGTTTTTT.

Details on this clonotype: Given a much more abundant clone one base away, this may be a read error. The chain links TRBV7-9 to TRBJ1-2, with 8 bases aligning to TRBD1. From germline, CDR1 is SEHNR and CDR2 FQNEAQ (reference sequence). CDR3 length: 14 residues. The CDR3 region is CAGSQDGQGGGYTF. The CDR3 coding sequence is TGTGCCGGCAGCCAAGACGGACAGGGAGGTGGCTACACCTTC.

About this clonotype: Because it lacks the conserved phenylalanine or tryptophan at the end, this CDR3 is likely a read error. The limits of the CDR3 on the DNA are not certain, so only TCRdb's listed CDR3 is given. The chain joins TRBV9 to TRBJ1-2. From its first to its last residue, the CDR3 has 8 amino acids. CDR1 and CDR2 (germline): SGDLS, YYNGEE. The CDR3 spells CASRGNTI.

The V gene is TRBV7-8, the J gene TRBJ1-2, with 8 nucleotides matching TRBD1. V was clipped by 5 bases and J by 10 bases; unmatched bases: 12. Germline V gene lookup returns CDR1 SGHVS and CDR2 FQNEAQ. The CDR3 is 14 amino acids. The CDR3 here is CASSRYPGQDHYTF. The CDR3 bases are TGTGCCAGCAGCCGCTACCCGGGACAGGACCACTACACCTTC. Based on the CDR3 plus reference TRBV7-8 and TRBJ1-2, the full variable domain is GAGVSQSPRYKVAKRGQDVALRCDPISGHVSLFWYQQALGQGPEFLTYFQNEAQLDKSGLPSDRFFAERPEGSVSTLKIQRTQQEDSAVYLCASSRYPGQDHYTFGSGTRLTVV.

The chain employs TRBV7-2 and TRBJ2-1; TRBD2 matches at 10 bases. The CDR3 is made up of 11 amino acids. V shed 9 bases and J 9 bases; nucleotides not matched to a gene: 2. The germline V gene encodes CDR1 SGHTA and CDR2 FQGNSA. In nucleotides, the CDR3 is TGTGCCAGAAGCGGGGGGGGTGAGCAGTTCTTC. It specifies CARSGGGEQFF.

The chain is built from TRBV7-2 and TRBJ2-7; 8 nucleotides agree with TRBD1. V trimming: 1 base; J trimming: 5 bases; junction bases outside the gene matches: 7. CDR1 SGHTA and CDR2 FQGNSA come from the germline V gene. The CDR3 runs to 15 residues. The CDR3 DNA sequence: TGTGCCAGCAGCTTAGAGGGACAGGATCAGCACGAGCAGTACTTC. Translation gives CASSLEGQDQHEQYF. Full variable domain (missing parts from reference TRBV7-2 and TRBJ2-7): GAGVSQSPSNKVTEKGKDVELRCDPISGHTALYWYRQSLGQGLEFLIYFQGNSAPDKSGLPSDRFSAERTGGSVSTLTIQRTQQEDSAVYLCASSLEGQDQHEQYFGPGTRLTVT.

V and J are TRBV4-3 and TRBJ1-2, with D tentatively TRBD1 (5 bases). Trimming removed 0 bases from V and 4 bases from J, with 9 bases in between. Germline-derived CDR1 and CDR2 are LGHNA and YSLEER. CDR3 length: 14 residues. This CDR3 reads CASSQDGGSYGYTF. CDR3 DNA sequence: TGCGCCAGCAGCCAAGATGGGGGTTCCTATGGCTACACCTTC.

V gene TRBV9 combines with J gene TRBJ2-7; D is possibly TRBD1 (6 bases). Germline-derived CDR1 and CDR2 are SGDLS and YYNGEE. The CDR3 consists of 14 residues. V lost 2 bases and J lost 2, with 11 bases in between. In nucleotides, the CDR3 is TGTGCCAGCAGCGTTGGCAGGGACACCTACGAGCAGTACTTC. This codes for CASSVGRDTYEQYF.

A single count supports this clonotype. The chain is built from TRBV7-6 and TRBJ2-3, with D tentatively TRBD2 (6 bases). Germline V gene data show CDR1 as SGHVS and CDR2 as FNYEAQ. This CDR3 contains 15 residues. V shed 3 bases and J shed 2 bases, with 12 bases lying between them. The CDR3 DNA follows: TGTGCCAGCAGCTTCTCTCCGGGGGTCACAGATACGCAGTATTTT. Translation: CASSFSPGVTDTQYF.

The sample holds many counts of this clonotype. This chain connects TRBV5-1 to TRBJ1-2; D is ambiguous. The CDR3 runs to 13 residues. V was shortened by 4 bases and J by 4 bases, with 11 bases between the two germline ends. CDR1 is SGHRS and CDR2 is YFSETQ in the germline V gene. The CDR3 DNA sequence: TGCGCCAGCAGCCCCGACCCCTTCTATGGCTACACCTTC. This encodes CASSPDPFYGYTF.

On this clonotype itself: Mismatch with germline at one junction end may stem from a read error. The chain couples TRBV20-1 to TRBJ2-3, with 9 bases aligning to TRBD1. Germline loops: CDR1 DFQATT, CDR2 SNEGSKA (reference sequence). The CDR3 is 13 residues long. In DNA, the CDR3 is TGCAGCGCTAGCACAGGGGGCTCAGATTCGCAGTATTTT. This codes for CSASTGGSDSQYF.

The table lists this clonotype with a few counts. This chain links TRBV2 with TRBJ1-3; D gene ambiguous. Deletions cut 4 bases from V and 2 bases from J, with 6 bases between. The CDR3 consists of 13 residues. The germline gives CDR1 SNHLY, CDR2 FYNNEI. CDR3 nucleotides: TGTGCCAGCAGTGGGGCCCCTGGAAACACCATATATTTT. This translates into CASSGAPGNTIYF.

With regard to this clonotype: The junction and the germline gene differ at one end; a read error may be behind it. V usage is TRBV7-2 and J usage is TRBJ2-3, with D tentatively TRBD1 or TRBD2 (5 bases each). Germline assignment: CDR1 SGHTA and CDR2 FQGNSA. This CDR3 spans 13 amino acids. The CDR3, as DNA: TGTGCCAGCAGCTTAAGAGGGGAAGGTACGCCGTATTTT. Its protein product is CASSLRGEGTPYF.